The 26 T cell receptor beta chains reported below all come from one sample, sequenced in a study of type 1 regulatory T cells. TCRdb itself ran the reads through MiXCR, one entry per CDR3 protein. The sample lists around 69,000 distinct CDR3 sequences, 63% occurring once. Antigens for these TCRs are unknown. The material sequenced was cultured T cells, either the whole culture or a sorted T cell fraction (not recorded which). The subset denotes: Tr1-enriched cell product generated in vitro against host alloantigens. All receptors come from a human donor in good health.

The V and J genes are TRBV5-1 and TRBJ2-7, with 7 bases aligning to TRBD1. Trimming removed 4 bases from V and 0 bases from J; junction bases left unmatched: 10. Germline values: CDR1 SGHRS, CDR2 YFSETQ. The CDR3 covers 16 residues. The CDR3 DNA is TGCGCCAGCAGCGACCCCGGGACAGTGAACTCCTACGAGCAGTACTTC. This translates into CASSDPGTVNSYEQYF.

The DNA of the CDR3 is TGTGCCAGCAGTTTTTACGAGGAAGAGACCCAGTACTTC. The encoded protein is CASSFYEEETQYF. The rearrangement links TRBV28 to TRBJ2-5; D unresolved. The ends were cut back, 3 bases at V and 3 bases at J, with 8 bases in the middle. Per germline, CDR1 MDHEN and CDR2 SYDVKM. The CDR3 runs to 13 residues.

V is TRBV6-2 or TRBV6-3 and J is TRBJ2-1; 9 nucleotides agree with TRBD2. The CDR3 has 14 residues. CDR1 and CDR2 (germline): MNHEY, SVGEGT. V shed 4 bases and J 7 bases; nucleotides not matched to a gene: 5. CDR3 DNA sequence: TGTGCCAGCAGTTTTAGCGGGAGTCAGAATGAGCAGTTCTTC. Its protein is CASSFSGSQNEQFF.

The V and J genes are TRBV7-2 and TRBJ1-4; maybe TRBD1 (5 bases). Germline V gene sequence: CDR1 SGHTA, CDR2 FQGNSA. The CDR3 has 17 amino acids. V gave up 1 base and J gave up 3 bases, with 15 bases separating them. The CDR3: CASSLELRGASNEKLFF. CDR3 DNA: TGTGCCAGCAGCTTAGAGCTCAGAGGGGCGTCTAATGAAAAACTGTTTTTT.

V gene TRBV24-1 combines with J gene TRBJ1-2, with unresolved D. CDR1 KGHDR and CDR2 SFDVKD come from the germline V gene. The CDR3 consists of 13 residues. Trimming left V 9 bases short and J 0 bases short, with 10 bases between. This CDR3 reads CATRPAANYGYTF. The CDR3 DNA reads TGTGCCACCCGCCCAGCAGCTAACTATGGCTACACCTTC.

The chain uses TRBV30 and TRBJ1-2, with unresolved D. This CDR3 has 14 amino acids. Germline CDR1 reads GTSNPN; CDR2 reads SVGIG (reference sequence). The V gene lost 5 bases and the J gene lost 0 bases, with 13 bases spanning the gap. The CDR3 DNA sequence: TGTGCCTGGGCCCCCAACAGATCTAACTATGGCTACACCTTC. Translated: CAWAPNRSNYGYTF.

This clonotype was recorded only once. The chain has TRBV4-3 and TRBJ1-2; TRBD1 agrees at 8 bases. The trim removed 0 bases at V and 0 bases at J, leaving 3 bases unmatched. Germline CDR1 is LGHNA and CDR2 is YSLEER. The CDR3 has 16 amino acids. This chain's CDR3 is CASSQEPGQANYGYTF. As DNA, the CDR3 is TGCGCCAGCAGCCAAGAACCGGGACAGGCTAACTATGGCTACACCTTC.

This clonotype appeared a single time. V and J are TRBV10-3 and TRBJ2-1; 10 bases align to TRBD1. Looked up from germline, CDR1 is ENHRY and CDR2 is SYGVKD. The CDR3 loop spans 16 amino acids. V gave up 2 bases and J gave up 5 bases; unmatched junction bases: 6. The CDR3 nucleotides are TGTGCCATCAGTGAGACAGACAGGGGGCTTGACAATGAGCAGTTCTTC. Translating gives CAISETDRGLDNEQFF.

This chain uses TRBV18 with TRBJ2-7, with a possible D match to TRBD2 (6 bases). Germline CDR1 is KGHSH and CDR2 is LQKENI. Between the trimmed V and J ends, which lost 4 bases and 3 bases, there was a span of 16 bases. The CDR3 is 15 residues long. The CDR3 DNA sequence: TGTGCCAGCTCACGGAGGGTTTTGATCCTCTACGAGCAGTACTTC. Translating it yields CASSRRVLILYEQYF.

The rearrangement joins TRBV12-3 or TRBV12-4 to TRBJ2-3; D uncertain. The CDR3 loop spans 12 amino acids. Trimming removed 6 bases from V and 5 bases from J, with 9 bases in between. In nucleotides, the CDR3 is TGTGCCAGCAGCAACATAGTAGATACGCAGTATTTT. Protein product: CASSNIVDTQYF.

This chain joins TRBV24-1 and TRBJ1-2, with 10 bases that match TRBD1. Germline loops: CDR1 KGHDR, CDR2 SFDVKD. There are 16 residues in the CDR3. The junction had 9 bases not matched to a gene; V was cut back by 3 bases and J by 6 bases. The CDR3 here is CATSDPGQGEADGYTF. DNA of the CDR3: TGTGCCACCAGTGATCCCGGACAGGGGGAGGCGGATGGCTACACCTTC.

V gene TRBV20-1 combines with J gene TRBJ2-7; 14 nucleotides line up with TRBD2. CDR3 length: 15 residues. Trimming took 3 bases from V and 5 from J; bases not matched to a gene: 6. Germline CDR1 is DFQATT and CDR2 is SNEGSKA (reference sequence). The CDR3 coding sequence is TGCAGTGCTAGCCATGGGACTAGCGGGAGCAACGAGCAGTACTTC. This sequence encodes CSASHGTSGSNEQYF.

This clonotype was seen only a few times. The gene calls are TRBV9 and TRBJ2-1; 9 bases fit TRBD1. The J segment lost 9 bases and the V segment lost 1 base, leaving 8 bases of the junction unmatched. CDR3 size: 15 residues. Germline V CDR1 and CDR2: SGDLS, YYNGEE. In DNA, the CDR3 is TGTGCCAGCAGCGTAACCGGGACAGGGCTCAGTGAGCAGTTCTTC. Protein product: CASSVTGTGLSEQFF.

The chain recombines TRBV29-1 with TRBJ2-3; TRBD1 aligns across 9 bases. The CDR3 is 14 amino acids. J lost 1 base, V lost 7 bases, and 6 bases had no gene match. The germline gives CDR1 SQVTM, CDR2 ANQGSEA. The CDR3 DNA is TGCAGCGCATCCCGGGACAGGGGCACAGATACGCAGTATTTT. Translated, it gives CSASRDRGTDTQYF.

The chain has TRBV19 and TRBJ2-1, with D perhaps matching TRBD1 (6 bases). This CDR3 is built from 17 residues. Germline V CDR1 and CDR2: LNHDA, SQIVND (reference sequence). V was shortened by 6 bases and J by 6 bases, with 24 bases between the two germline ends. CDR3 bases: TGTGCCAGTAGCTCCCATCCCTCGGGGAGCAGGGGCAATGAGCAGTTCTTC. It codes for CASSSHPSGSRGNEQFF.

J is TRBJ1-5 and V is TRBV7-8; D remains ambiguous. V was pared by 2 bases and J by 2 bases, with 10 bases between. The length of the CDR3 is 15 residues. CDR1 and CDR2 (germline): SGHVS, FQNEAQ. In DNA form, the CDR3 reads TGTGCCAGCAGCTTAAAACGGATTGGCAATCAGCCCCAGCATTTT. It yields the protein CASSLKRIGNQPQHF.

The chain combines TRBV29-1 with TRBJ2-5; 7 bases are shared with TRBD2. The germline CDR1 and CDR2 sequences are SQVTM and ANQGSEA. There are 12 residues in the CDR3. Losses at the gene ends were 6 bases for V and 1 base for J; bases not matched to a gene: 2. The CDR3 here is CSVSSGQETQYF. CDR3 DNA sequence: TGCAGCGTATCTAGCGGCCAAGAGACCCAGTACTTC.

The CDR3 DNA is TGTGCCAGCAGCGTATGGGCGAGCTCCTACAATGAGCAGTTCTTC. Translating gives CASSVWASSYNEQFF. The chain recombines TRBV9 with TRBJ2-1; D unclear. Germline-derived CDR1 and CDR2 are SGDLS and YYNGEE. The CDR3 is 15 amino acids. Trimming removed 1 base at V and 0 bases at J, with 8 bases between.

The J gene is TRBJ2-1, the V gene TRBV10-3; the match to TRBD2 covers 7 bases. Trimming cost V 1 base and J 10 bases; bases outside gene matches: 10. The germline CDR1 and CDR2 sequences are ENHRY and SYGVKD. The CDR3 loop spans 15 amino acids. The CDR3 bases are TGTGCCATCAGTGAGTTTAGGGGACGGGAGGACGAGCAGTTCTTC. Amino acids: CAISEFRGREDEQFF.

This clonotype is a singleton in its sample. This rearrangement joins TRBV12-3 or TRBV12-4 to TRBJ2-7, with TRBD1 as a possible D gene (6 bases). The CDR3 runs 15 residues. Trimming removed 2 bases from V and 2 bases from J, with 13 bases in between. CDR3 amino acids: CASSLWGRQAYEQYF. The DNA of the CDR3 is TGTGCCAGCAGTTTATGGGGGCGCCAGGCCTACGAGCAGTACTTC.

This chain links TRBV20-1 with TRBJ2-7, with D possibly being TRBD1 (6 bases). Germline values: CDR1 DFQATT, CDR2 SNEGSKA (reference sequence). There are 12 residues in the CDR3. V was pared by 5 bases and J by 4 bases, with 12 bases between. CDR3 in amino acids: CSARPTGYEQYF. In nucleotides, the CDR3 is TGCAGTGCTCGGCCTACAGGGTACGAGCAGTACTTC.

This clonotype is termed medium-sized. The chain links TRBV20-1 to TRBJ1-5, with 8 bases lining up with TRBD1. Per the germline V gene, CDR1 is DFQATT and CDR2 is SNEGSKA (reference sequence). CDR3 size: 15 residues. The trim removed 6 bases at V and 2 bases at J, leaving 9 bases unmatched. CDR3: CSAGQGAVGNQPQHF. In DNA form, the CDR3 reads TGCAGTGCCGGGCAGGGGGCAGTTGGCAATCAGCCCCAGCATTTT.

This clonotype is judged medium-sized. The chain combines TRBV14 with TRBJ2-1; 8 positions agree with TRBD2. V trimming: 4 bases; J trimming: 4 bases; junction bases outside the gene matches: 9. CDR3 length: 16 amino acids. Germline assignment: CDR1 SGHDN and CDR2 FVKESK. The CDR3 DNA is TGTGCCAGCAGCCGTGGAGGACTAGCCCTATACAATGAGCAGTTCTTC. Protein: CASSRGGLALYNEQFF.

The chain carries TRBV20-1 and TRBJ2-7; 11 nucleotides align to TRBD1. The CDR3 covers 13 residues. Germline-derived CDR1 and CDR2 are DFQATT and SNEGSKA (reference sequence). Trimming cost V 5 bases and J 4 bases; bases outside gene matches: 4. In DNA, the CDR3 is TGCAGTGCTGGACAGGGGGCGTCTTACGAGCAGTACTTC. Amino acid sequence: CSAGQGASYEQYF.

CDR3 bases: TGCAGCGTTGAAGAGGCCGGGACAGGGTTAGGGGAGCAGTACTTC. Its protein is CSVEEAGTGLGEQYF. The V call is TRBV29-1, the J call TRBJ2-7; 9 positions agree with TRBD1. This CDR3 contains 15 residues. The V and J ends lost 0 bases and 7 bases, in that order; junction bases with no gene match: 10. CDR1 and CDR2 from the germline V gene are SQVTM and ANQGSEA.

The chain joins TRBV6-6 to TRBJ1-4, with a tentative D call TRBD1 (5 bases). Germline V lookup: CDR1 MNHNY, CDR2 SVGAGI (reference sequence). The CDR3 covers 14 residues. Trimming cost V 4 bases and J 3 bases, with 9 bases left between them. The CDR3: CASSSTASNEKLFF. The DNA for the CDR3 is TGTGCCAGCAGTTCGACAGCCTCTAATGAAAAACTGTTTTTT.